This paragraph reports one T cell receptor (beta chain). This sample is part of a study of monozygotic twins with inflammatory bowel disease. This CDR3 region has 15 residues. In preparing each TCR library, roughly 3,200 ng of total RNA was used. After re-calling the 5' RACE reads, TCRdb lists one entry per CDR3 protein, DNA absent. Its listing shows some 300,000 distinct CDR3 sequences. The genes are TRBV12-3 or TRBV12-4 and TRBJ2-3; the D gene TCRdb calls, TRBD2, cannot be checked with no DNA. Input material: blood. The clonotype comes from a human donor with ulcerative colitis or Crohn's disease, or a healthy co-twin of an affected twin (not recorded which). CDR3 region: CASRKSGGGADTQYF.